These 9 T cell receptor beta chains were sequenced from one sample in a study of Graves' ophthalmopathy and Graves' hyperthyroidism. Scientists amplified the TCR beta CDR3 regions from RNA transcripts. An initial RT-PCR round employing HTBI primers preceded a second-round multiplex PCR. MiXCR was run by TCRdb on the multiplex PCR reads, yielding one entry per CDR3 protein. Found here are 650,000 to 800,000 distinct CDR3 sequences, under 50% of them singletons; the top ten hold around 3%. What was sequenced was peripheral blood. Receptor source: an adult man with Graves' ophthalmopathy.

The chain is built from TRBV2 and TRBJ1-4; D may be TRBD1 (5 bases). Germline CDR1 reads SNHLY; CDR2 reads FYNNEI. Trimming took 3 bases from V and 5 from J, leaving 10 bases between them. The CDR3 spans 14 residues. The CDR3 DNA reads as TGTGCCAGCAGTGATGGGGGAGCGAATGAAAAACTGTTTTTT. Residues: CASSDGGANEKLFF.

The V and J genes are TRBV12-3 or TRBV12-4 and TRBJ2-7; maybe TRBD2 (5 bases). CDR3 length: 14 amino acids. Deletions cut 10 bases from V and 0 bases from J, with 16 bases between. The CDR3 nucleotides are TGTGCCAATAGTATGAGGGTCAGCTCCTACGAGCAGTACTTC. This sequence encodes CANSMRVSSYEQYF.

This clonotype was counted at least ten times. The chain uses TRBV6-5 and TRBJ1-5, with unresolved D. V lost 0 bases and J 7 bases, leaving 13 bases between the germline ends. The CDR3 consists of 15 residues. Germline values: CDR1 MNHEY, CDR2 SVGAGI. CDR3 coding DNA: TGTGCCAGCAGTTACTCGGGGAGGCCGGGGCAGCCCCAGCATTTT. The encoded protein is CASSYSGRPGQPQHF.

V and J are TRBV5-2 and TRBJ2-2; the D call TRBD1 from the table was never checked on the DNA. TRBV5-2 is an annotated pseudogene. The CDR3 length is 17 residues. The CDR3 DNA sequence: TGTGCCAGCAACAAAAACGCTGGGACAGTGATGACCGGGGAGCTGTTTTTT. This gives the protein CASNKNAGTVMTGELFF.

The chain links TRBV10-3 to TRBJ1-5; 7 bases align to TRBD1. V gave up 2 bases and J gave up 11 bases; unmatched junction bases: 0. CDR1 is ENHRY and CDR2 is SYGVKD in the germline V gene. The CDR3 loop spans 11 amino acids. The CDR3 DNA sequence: TGTGCCATCAGTGAGGACAGGGCCCAGCATTTT. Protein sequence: CAISEDRAQHF.

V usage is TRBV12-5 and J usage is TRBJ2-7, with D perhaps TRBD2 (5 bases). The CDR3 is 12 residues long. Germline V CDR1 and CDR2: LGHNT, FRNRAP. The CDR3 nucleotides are TGTGCCAGCAGTGGGGTTTCGGGGGAGCAGTACTTC. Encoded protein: CASSGVSGEQYF.

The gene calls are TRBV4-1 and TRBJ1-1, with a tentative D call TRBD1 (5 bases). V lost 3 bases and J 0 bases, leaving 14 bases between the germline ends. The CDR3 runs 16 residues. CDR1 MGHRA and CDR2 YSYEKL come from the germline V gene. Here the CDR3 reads CASSHPRQTMNTEAFF. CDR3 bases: TGCGCCAGCAGCCATCCCCGACAGACCATGAACACTGAAGCTTTCTTT.

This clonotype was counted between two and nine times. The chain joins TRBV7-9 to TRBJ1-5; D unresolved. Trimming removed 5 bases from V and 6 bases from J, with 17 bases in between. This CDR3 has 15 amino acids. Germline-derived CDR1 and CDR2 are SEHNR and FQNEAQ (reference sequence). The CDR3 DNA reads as TGTGCCAGCAGCCAAGAGTCAGGTGGCGGTCAGCCCCAGCATTTT. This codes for CASSQESGGGQPQHF.

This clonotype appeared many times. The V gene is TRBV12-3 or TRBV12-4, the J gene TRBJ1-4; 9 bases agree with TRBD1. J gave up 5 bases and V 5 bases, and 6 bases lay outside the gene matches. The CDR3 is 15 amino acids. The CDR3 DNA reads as TGTGCCAGCAGTGCCAGACAGGGGGGCAATGAAAAACTGTTTTTT. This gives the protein CASSARQGGNEKLFF.